The 14 T cell receptor beta chains below come from one sample, sequenced in a study of cytomegalovirus exposure and HLA in healthy donors. Produced via immunoSEQ multiplex PCR; TCRdb's table is partial and in-frame only. Among 150,000 to 200,000 clones listed, about 90% were seen once. Sequenced sample: PBMCs. The receptors originated from a woman aged 25 to 39 in good health and CMV-seronegative.

The chain links TRBV28 to TRBJ1-5, with TRBD1 as a possible D gene (6 bases). Looked up from germline, CDR1 is MDHEN and CDR2 is SYDVKM. V shed 6 bases and J shed 4 bases, with 13 bases lying between them. The CDR3 spans 14 residues. CDR3 residues: CASRSTGWNQPQHF. The CDR3 DNA reads TGTGCCAGCAGATCGACAGGTTGGAATCAGCCCCAGCATTTT.

The V gene is TRBV19, the J gene TRBJ2-3, with D perhaps TRBD1 or TRBD2 (6 bases each). V gave up 6 bases and J gave up 2 bases, with 9 bases separating them. Germline V CDR1 and CDR2: LNHDA, SQIVND (reference sequence). There are 13 residues in the CDR3. The CDR3 bases are TGTGCCAGTAGGAGGGGGGTCACAGATACGCAGTATTTT. Amino acid sequence: CASRRGVTDTQYF.

The gene calls are TRBV28 and TRBJ1-2, with D possibly being TRBD1 (6 bases). Per the germline V gene, CDR1 is MDHEN and CDR2 is SYDVKM. The CDR3 consists of 14 residues. V was shortened by 6 bases and J by 0 bases, with 11 bases between the two germline ends. CDR3 sequence (DNA): TGTGCCAGCAGCAAGGGGACATCTAACTATGGCTACACCTTC. It specifies CASSKGTSNYGYTF.

The chain uses TRBV29-1 and TRBJ1-2; 10 bases match TRBD1. The V and J ends lost 0 bases and 1 base, in that order; junction bases with no gene match: 5. This CDR3 has 16 amino acids. CDR1 and CDR2 from the germline V gene are SQVTM and ANQGSEA. The CDR3 is CSVEDRGTGVNYGYTF. CDR3 in DNA: TGCAGCGTTGAAGATCGTGGGACAGGGGTTAACTATGGCTACACCTTC.

The chain links TRBV6-5 to TRBJ2-2, with TRBD1 matching over 9 bases. CDR1 MNHEY and CDR2 SVGAGI come from the germline V gene. Trimming at V came to 6 bases and at J to 3 bases, leaving 5 bases not matched to a gene. This CDR3 is 15 amino acids long. CDR3 nucleotides: TGTGCCAGCAGACCACAGGGGGCCTACACCGGGGAGCTGTTTTTT. Protein sequence: CASRPQGAYTGELFF.

This chain links TRBV5-6 with TRBJ2-7, with D maybe TRBD1 (5 bases). The CDR3 has 16 residues. V was trimmed by 1 base and J by 6 bases, leaving 20 bases between them. Germline CDR1 SGHDT, CDR2 YYEEEE. The CDR3 DNA reads as TGTGCCAGCAGCTTGCTGAGGTCGGTATGGACATCCGAGCAGTACTTC. Amino acids: CASSLLRSVWTSEQYF.

This chain links TRBV6-5 with TRBJ1-6; D not resolved. This CDR3 is 15 amino acids long. V was clipped by 2 bases and J by 6 bases, with 11 bases between them. From germline, CDR1 is MNHEY and CDR2 SVGAGI. The CDR3 loop is CASSYVRPSNSPLHF. Written as DNA, the CDR3 is TGTGCCAGCAGTTACGTAAGGCCGAGTAATTCACCCCTCCACTTT.

The chain is built from TRBV6-6 and TRBJ1-4; the D gene is possibly TRBD1 (6 bases). The CDR3 consists of 13 residues. V was trimmed by 2 bases and J by 9 bases, leaving 10 bases between them. Germline V gives CDR1 MNHNY, CDR2 SVGAGI (reference sequence). CDR3 in DNA: TGTGCCAGCAGTTACCCGGGGGCCCAAAAACTGTTTTTT. Amino acids: CASSYPGAQKLFF.

V is TRBV5-6 and J is TRBJ2-2; D gene unclear. Germline V lookup: CDR1 SGHDT, CDR2 YYEEEE. This CDR3 contains 13 residues. Deletions cut 1 base from V and 6 bases from J, with 7 bases between. In nucleotides, the CDR3 is TGTGCCAGCAGCTTGTTCCCCCCCGGGGAGCTGTTTTTT. The encoded protein is CASSLFPPGELFF.

This chain links TRBV29-1 with TRBJ2-7; 9 bases agree with TRBD1. V was clipped by 0 bases and J by 5 bases; unmatched bases: 2. The CDR3 covers 13 residues. CDR1 is SQVTM, CDR2 ANQGSEA, per germline. The CDR3: CSVEEGQGHEQYF. The CDR3 coding sequence is TGCAGCGTTGAAGAAGGACAGGGGCACGAGCAGTACTTC.

The chain links TRBV14 to TRBJ1-1, with 10 positions matching TRBD1. V shed 2 bases, J shed 0 bases, and the junction held 3 bases outside the gene matches. Germline V CDR1 and CDR2: SGHDN, FVKESK. The CDR3 has 16 residues. CDR3 sequence (DNA): TGTGCCAGCAGCCAACCGGGACAGGGGATGAACACTGAAGCTTTCTTT. Its translation is CASSQPGQGMNTEAFF. Together with reference TRBV14 and TRBJ1-1, the CDR3 gives the full variable domain: EAGVTQFPSHSVIEKGQTVTLRCDPISGHDNLYWYRRVMGKEIKFLLHFVKESKQDESGMPNNRFLAERTGGTYSTLKVQPAELEDSGVYFCASSQPGQGMNTEAFFGQGTRLTVV.

This clone was observed a few times. This CDR3 reads CASRGGGNQPQHF. The DNA for the CDR3 is TGTGCCAGCAGGGGAGGCGGCAATCAGCCCCAGCATTTT. The chain joins TRBV27 to TRBJ1-5, with D hard to call. With 6 bases removed from V and 2 bases from J, the gap between germline ends came to 8 bases. Germline CDR1 reads MNHEY; CDR2 reads SMNVEV (reference sequence). The CDR3 has 13 amino acids.

This sequence joins TRBV11-3 and TRBJ2-7, with D unresolved. CDR3 length: 13 amino acids. The germline V and J ends were trimmed by 4 bases and 2 bases, with 9 bases remaining between them. Germline assignment: CDR1 SGHNT and CDR2 YENEEA. In nucleotides, the CDR3 is TGTGCCAGCAGCTCAGCAGAGACCTACGAGCAGTACTTC. This translates into CASSSAETYEQYF.

This clone came up a few times. Other DNA variants within this sample encode the same CDR3. The V gene is TRBV4-3, the J gene TRBJ2-7, with D perhaps TRBD1 or TRBD2 (6 bases each). CDR3 size: 14 residues. Germline V gene lookup returns CDR1 LGHNA and CDR2 YSLEER. Deletions cut 0 bases from V and 4 bases from J, with 10 bases between. The CDR3 reads CASSQDPGAYEQYF. DNA for the CDR3: TGCGCCAGCAGCCAAGATCCGGGGGCGTACGAGCAGTACTTC.